This T cell receptor beta chain was captured in a study of T cell responses to AZD1222 COVID-19 vaccine. Libraries were prepared by immunoSEQ multiplex PCR; TCRdb keeps only in-frame clonotypes and omits some of them. The sample has more than 20,000 clones; around 87% are singletons. Trimming cost V 2 bases and J 4 bases, with 6 bases left between them. The CDR3 extends over 12 amino acids. Germline V gene data show CDR1 as MDHEN and CDR2 as SYDVKM. The sequence came from an adult who received the AZD1222 COVID-19 vaccine. The material was peripheral blood, obtained 28 days after the second AZD1222 dose. V gene TRBV28 combines with J gene TRBJ2-7, with TRBD2 as a possible D gene (6 bases). In DNA, the CDR3 is TGTGCCAGCAGTTTAGCGGGGTACGAGCAGTACTTC. Residues: CASSLAGYEQYF.